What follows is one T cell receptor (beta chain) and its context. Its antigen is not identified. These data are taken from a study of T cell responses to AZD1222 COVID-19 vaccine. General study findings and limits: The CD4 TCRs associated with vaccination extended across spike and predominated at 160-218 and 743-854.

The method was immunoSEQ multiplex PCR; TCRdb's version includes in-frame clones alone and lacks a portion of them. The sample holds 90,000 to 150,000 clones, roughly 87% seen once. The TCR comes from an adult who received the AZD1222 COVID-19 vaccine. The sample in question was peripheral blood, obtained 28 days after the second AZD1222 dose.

The CDR3 is CASGDRLHKGQPQHF. As DNA, the CDR3 is TGTGCCAGTGGGGACAGACTCCACAAAGGCCAGCCCCAGCATTTT. The chain employs TRBV19 and TRBJ1-5; the match to TRBD1 covers 7 bases. V gave up 8 bases and J gave up 7 bases; unmatched junction bases: 14. Per germline, CDR1 LNHDA and CDR2 SQIVND (reference sequence). The CDR3 contains 15 residues.